This T cell receptor beta chain was captured by sequencing in a study of shared clonotypes between healthy human individuals. Naive CD8 cells lacked CD45RO, underwent positive selection for CCR7 and left out terminally differentiated effector memory CD45RA+ cells. TCRdb's table, derived via immunoSEQ multiplex PCR, lists solely in-frame clones and lacks some. The sample contains millions of clones, about 94% of which appear only once. The receptor's source is a man between 18 and 29 years old in good health. Sequenced: naive CD8+ T cells sorted from blood.

The CDR3 protein is CASSQAQGTGSFSGANVLTF. CDR3 sequence (DNA): TGCGCCAGCAGCCAAGCCCAAGGGACAGGGTCCTTCTCTGGGGCCAACGTCCTGACTTTC. The rearrangement uses TRBV4-3 and TRBJ2-6, with 9 bases lining up with TRBD1. Germline assignment: CDR1 LGHNA and CDR2 YSLEER. The CDR3 has 20 residues. V trimming: 1 base; J trimming: 0 bases; junction bases outside the gene matches: 10.